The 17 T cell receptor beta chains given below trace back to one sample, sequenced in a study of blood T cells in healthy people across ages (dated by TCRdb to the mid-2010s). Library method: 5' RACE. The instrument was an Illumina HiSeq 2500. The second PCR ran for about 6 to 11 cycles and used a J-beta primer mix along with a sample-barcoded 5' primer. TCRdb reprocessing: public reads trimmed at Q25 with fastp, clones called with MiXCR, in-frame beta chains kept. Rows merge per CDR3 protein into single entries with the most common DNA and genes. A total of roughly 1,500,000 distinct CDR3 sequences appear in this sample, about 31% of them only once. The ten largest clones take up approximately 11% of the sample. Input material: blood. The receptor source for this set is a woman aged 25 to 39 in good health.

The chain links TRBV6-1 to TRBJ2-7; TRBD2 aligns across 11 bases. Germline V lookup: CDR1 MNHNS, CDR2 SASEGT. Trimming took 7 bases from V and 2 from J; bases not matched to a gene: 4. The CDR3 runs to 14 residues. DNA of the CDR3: TGTGCCAGCAAACGGACTAGCGGGCCCTACGAGCAGTACTTC. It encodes CASKRTSGPYEQYF.

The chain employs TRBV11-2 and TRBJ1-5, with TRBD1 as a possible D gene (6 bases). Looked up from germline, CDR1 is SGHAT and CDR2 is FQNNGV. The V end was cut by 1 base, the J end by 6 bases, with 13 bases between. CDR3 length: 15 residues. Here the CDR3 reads CASSLGLGGIQPQHF. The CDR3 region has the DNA TGTGCCAGCAGCTTAGGGCTAGGGGGGATTCAGCCCCAGCATTTT.

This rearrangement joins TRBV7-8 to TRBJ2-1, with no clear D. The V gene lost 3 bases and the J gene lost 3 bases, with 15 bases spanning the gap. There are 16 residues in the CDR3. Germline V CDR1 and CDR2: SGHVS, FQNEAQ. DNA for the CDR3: TGTGCCAGCAGCTTCGCCCTAATCGGAAACTACAATGAGCAGTTCTTC. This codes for CASSFALIGNYNEQFF.

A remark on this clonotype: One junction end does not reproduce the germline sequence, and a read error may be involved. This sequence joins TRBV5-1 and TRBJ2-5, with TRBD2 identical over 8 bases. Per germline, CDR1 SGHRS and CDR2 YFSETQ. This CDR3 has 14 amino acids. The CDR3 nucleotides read TGTGCCAGCAGTTCAGCGGGAGCACAAGAGACCCAGTACTTC. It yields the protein CASSSAGAQETQYF.

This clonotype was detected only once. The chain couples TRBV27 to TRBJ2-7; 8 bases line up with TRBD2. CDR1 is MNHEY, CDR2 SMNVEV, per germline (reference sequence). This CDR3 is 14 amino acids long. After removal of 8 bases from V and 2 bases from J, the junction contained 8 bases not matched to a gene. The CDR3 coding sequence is TGTGCCAGCGGACCCTCGGGACTAGCCTACGAGCAGTACTTC. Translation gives CASGPSGLAYEQYF.

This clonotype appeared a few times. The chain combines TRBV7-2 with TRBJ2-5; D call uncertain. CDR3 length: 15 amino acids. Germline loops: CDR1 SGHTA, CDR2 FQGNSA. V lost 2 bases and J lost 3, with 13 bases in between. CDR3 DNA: TGTGCCAGCAGCTTAACTATCGGTGGAAAAGAGACCCAGTACTTC. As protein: CASSLTIGGKETQYF.

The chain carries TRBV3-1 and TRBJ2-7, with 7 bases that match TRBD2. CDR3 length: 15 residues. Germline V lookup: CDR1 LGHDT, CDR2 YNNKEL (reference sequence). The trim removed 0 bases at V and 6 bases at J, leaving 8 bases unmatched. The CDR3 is CASSQDWGGSREQYF. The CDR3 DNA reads TGTGCCAGCAGCCAAGATTGGGGCGGGAGTCGCGAGCAGTACTTC.

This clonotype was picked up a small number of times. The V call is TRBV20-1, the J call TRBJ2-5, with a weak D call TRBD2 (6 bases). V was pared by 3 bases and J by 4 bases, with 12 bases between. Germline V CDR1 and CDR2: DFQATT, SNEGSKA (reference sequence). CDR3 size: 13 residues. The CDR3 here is CSASPWGGETQYF. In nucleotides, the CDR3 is TGCAGTGCTAGCCCTTGGGGAGGAGAGACCCAGTACTTC.

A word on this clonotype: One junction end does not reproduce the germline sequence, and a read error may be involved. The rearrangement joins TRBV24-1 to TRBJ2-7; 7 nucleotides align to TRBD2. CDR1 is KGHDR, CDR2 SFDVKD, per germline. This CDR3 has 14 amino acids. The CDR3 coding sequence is TGTGTCACCAGTGCGGGGGATCTTACCTACGAGCAGTACTTC. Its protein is CVTSAGDLTYEQYF.

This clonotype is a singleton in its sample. In nucleotides, the CDR3 is TGTGCCAGCGGTTCCTTTGTGCAGTACTTC. Translating gives CASGSFVQYF. The chain couples TRBV27 to TRBJ2-7; D is unclear. The V gene lost 8 bases and the J gene lost 9 bases, with 11 bases spanning the gap. Germline CDR1 and CDR2: MNHEY and SMNVEV (reference sequence). The CDR3 covers 10 residues.

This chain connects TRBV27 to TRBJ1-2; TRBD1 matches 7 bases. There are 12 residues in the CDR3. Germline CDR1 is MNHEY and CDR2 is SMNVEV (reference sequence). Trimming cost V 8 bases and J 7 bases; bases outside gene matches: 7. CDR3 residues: CASYTGAGGYTF. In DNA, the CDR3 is TGTGCCAGCTACACAGGGGCCGGTGGCTACACCTTC.

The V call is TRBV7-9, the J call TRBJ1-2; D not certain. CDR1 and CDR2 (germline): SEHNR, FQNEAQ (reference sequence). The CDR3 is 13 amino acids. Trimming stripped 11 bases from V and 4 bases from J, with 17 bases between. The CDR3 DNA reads TGTGCCTCGAGCGTCGGAGGTACCTATGGCTACACCTTC. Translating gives CASSVGGTYGYTF.

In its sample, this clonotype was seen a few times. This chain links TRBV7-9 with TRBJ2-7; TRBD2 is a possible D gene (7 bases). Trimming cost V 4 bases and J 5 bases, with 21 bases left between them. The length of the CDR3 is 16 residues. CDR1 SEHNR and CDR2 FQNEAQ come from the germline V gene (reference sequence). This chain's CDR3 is CASSSFVGGGPDEQYF. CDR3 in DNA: TGTGCCAGCAGCTCCTTTGTAGGGGGGGGCCCAGACGAGCAGTACTTC.

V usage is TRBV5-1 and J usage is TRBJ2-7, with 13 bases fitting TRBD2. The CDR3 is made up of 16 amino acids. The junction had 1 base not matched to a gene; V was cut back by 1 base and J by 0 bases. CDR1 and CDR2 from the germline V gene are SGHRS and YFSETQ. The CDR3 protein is CASSLTSGRASYEQYF. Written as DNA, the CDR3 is TGCGCCAGCAGCTTGACTAGCGGGAGGGCCTCCTACGAGCAGTACTTC.

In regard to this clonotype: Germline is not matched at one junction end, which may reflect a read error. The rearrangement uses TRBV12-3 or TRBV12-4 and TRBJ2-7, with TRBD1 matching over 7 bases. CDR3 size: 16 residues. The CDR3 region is CASSPRGTATSYERYF. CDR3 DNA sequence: TGTGCCAGCAGTCCTCGAGGGACAGCCACCTCCTACGAGCGGTACTTC.

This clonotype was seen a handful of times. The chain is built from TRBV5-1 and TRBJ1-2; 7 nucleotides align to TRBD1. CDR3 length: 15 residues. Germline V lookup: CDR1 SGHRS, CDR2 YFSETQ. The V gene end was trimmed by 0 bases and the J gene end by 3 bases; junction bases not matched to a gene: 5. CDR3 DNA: TGCGCCAGCAGCTTGGAGGGGGCTAGCGACTATGGCTACACCTTC. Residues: CASSLEGASDYGYTF. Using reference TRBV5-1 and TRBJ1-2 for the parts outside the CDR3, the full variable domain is KAGVTQTPRYLIKTRGQQVTLSCSPISGHRSVSWYQQTPGQGLQFLFEYFSETQRNKGNFPGRFSGRQFSNSRSEMNVSTLELGDSALYLCASSLEGASDYGYTFGSGTRLTVV.

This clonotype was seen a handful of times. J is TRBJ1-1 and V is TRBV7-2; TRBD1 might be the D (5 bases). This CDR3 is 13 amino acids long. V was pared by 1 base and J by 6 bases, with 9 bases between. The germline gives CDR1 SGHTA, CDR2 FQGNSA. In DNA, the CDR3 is TGTGCCAGCAGCTTAGGGGCGGGGGCTGAAGCTTTCTTT. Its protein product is CASSLGAGAEAFF.